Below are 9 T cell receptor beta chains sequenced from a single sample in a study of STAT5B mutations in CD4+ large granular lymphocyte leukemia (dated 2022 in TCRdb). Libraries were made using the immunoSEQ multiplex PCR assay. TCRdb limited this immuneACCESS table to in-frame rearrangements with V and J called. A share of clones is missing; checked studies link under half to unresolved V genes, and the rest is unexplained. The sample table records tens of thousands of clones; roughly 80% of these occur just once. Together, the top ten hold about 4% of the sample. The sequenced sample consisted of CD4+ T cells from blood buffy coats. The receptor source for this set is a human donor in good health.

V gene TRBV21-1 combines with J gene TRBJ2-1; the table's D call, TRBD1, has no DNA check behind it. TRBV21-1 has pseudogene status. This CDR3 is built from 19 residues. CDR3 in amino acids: CASSKEETGTIQTYNEQFF. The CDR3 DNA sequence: TGTGCCAGCAGCAAAGAGGAGACAGGGACCATACAAACCTACAATGAGCAGTTCTTC.

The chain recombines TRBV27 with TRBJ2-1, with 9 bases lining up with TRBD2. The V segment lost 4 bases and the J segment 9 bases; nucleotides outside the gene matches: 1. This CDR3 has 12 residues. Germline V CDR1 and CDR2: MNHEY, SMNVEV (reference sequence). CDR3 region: CASSSLAGEQFF. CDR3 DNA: TGTGCCAGCAGTTCACTAGCGGGTGAGCAGTTCTTC.

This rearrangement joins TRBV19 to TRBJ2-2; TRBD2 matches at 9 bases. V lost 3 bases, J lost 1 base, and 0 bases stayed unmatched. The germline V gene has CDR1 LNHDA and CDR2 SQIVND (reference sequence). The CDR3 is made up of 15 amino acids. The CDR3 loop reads CASSMTSGNTGELFF. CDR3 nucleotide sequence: TGTGCCAGTAGTATGACTAGCGGGAACACCGGGGAGCTGTTTTTT.

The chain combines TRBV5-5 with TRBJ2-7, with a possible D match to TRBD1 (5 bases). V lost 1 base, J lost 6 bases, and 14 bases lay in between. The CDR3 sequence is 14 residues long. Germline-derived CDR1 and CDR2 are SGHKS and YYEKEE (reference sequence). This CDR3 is CASSLSMGPGEQYF. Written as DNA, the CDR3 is TGTGCCAGCAGCTTGTCTATGGGGCCTGGCGAGCAGTACTTC.

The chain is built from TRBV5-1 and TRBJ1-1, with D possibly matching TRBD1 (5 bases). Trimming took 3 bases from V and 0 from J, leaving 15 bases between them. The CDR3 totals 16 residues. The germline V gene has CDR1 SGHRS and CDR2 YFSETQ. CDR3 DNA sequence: TGCGCCAGCAGCTATGGGTCCAAAGGGGTGAACACTGAAGCTTTCTTT. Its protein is CASSYGSKGVNTEAFF.

The chain's CDR3 is CASSRGGGFSANYGYTF. CDR3 sequence (DNA): TGTGCCAGCAGCCGAGGGGGCGGGTTCTCAGCTAACTATGGCTACACCTTC. J is TRBJ1-2 and V is TRBV11-2, with 7 bases that match TRBD1. The length of the CDR3 is 17 residues. Germline V gene sequence: CDR1 SGHAT, CDR2 FQNNGV. V dropped 5 bases and J dropped 0; count of bases not matched to a gene: 12.

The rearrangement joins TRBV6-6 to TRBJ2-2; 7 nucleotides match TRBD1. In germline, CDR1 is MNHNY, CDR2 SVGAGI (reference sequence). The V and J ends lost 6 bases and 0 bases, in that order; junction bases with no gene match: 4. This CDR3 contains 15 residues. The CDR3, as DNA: TGTGCCAGCAGACCGACAGGGACGAACACCGGGGAGCTGTTTTTT. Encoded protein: CASRPTGTNTGELFF.

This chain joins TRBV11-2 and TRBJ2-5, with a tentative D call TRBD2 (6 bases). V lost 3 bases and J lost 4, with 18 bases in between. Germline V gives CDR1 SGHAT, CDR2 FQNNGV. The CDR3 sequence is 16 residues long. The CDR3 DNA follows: TGTGCCAGCAGCTTTACCTCCCCCCGGGACTTAGAGACCCAGTACTTC. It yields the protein CASSFTSPRDLETQYF.

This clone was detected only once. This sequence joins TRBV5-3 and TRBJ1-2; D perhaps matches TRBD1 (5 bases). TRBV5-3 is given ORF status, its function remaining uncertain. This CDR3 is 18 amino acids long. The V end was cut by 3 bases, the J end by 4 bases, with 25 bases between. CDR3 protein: CARSSRRGQGVSSYGYTF. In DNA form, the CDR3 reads TGTGCCAGAAGCTCGCGACGGGGCCAGGGAGTTAGTAGCTATGGCTACACCTTC.